The sequence of this T cell receptor beta chain was determined in a study of cytotoxic CD8 clonotypes in ibrutinib-treated CLL (dated by TCRdb to about 2021). Looking at the study overall: In this cohort, 15 or so patients were treatment-naive and about ten were relapsed/refractory, while 17 to 18 had unmutated IGHV. Responses were partial in 25 or so patients and complete in 2; after median around 65 months follow-up, roughly 15 stayed in remission and about twelve progressed. The response samples were drawn at a median of approximately 11 months into treatment, with a range of about 6 to 36 months. Samples averaged roughly 260,000 productive templates and some 91,000 productive rearrangements. Longitudinal samples were obtainable from about 30% of the roughly 86 participants in the trial. Cryopreserved peripheral blood mononuclear cells were obtained prior to treatment, at the time of response, and at either disease progression or sustained remission. Patients were still on ibrutinib when every remission and progressive disease sample was collected.

On a MiSeq, deep resolution sequencing aimed for a depth between 1 in 1 million and 1 in 200,000 T cells, with each clonotype covered 10x on average. The immunoSEQ hsTCRB Kit was used to generate the TCR beta libraries. The authors' analysis ran thus. ImmunoSEQ Data Assistant and ImmunoSEQ Analyzer were used for data analysis, and V, D and J genes were assigned according to IMGT definitions. Clonality, which ranges from 0 to 1, was calculated as one minus the normalized Shannon entropy of productive rearrangement frequencies. Only overrepresented clonotypes making up at least 0.05% of the repertoire of each patient were included in the public clonotype analysis. Repertoires from thirteen age-matched healthy donors in immuneACCESS were used as clonality controls. TCRdb obtained this table from immuneACCESS and retained in-frame rearrangements with V and J assigned. These tables miss some clones; where compared with another copy, unresolved V genes account for less than half of the shortfall, and the remainder is unexplained. Clonal size and the V and J genes are those of that table, whereas D and trimming came from the DNA. For this sample the table gives hundreds of thousands of clones, of which 67% were detected only once. Of the sample, about 6.7% is held by the ten largest clones.

Overall study outcomes, separate from this receptor: Public clonotypes were rare and either contracted or stayed stable during treatment, and the rise in clonality at ibrutinib response reflected the expansion of private clonotypes. An increase in clonality was observed at ibrutinib response, with clonality remaining stable during sustained remission and falling back toward baseline at progression. At baseline, clonality was higher than in age-matched healthy donors and showed a strong correlation with circulating CD8+ T-cell counts. Lymph node repertoires were not examined, and the timing of sampling was not matched between patients in sustained remission and those whose disease progressed.

The germline V gene supplies CDR1 MNHEY and CDR2 SVGAGI. From V the trimming removes 5 bases and from J it removes 2 bases, while the gene matches leave 3 bases of the junction unaccounted for. Counted from cysteine to phenylalanine, this CDR3 has 14 amino acids. The entry retains the CDR3 DNA only, 42 bases that are in frame from base 1. Approximately 2 micrograms of genomic DNA were extracted from cryopreserved PBMCs for TCR beta library preparation. Longitudinal blood samples from CLL patients on ibrutinib monotherapy underwent high-throughput TCR beta sequencing. Patients were enrolled in a phase 2 open-label single-center ibrutinib monotherapy trial. This clone turned up a few times. No cognate antigen has been identified for it. Base qualities are not provided; no much larger clone lies one nucleotide away.

The sample consisted of PBMCs, taken after 36 months of ibrutinib treatment. The rearrangement combines TRBV6-5 with TRBJ1-5, and 7 junctional nucleotides match TRBD1. The clonotype originates from a human donor with chronic lymphocytic leukemia. The DNA sequence is given as TGTGCCAGCAGTAACGACAGGGGCAATCAGCCCCAGCATTTT. This translates into CASSNDRGNQPQHF.